One and the same sample provided the 29 T cell receptor beta chains below, sequenced in a study of blood T cell repertoires in COVID-19. Here immunoSEQ multiplex PCR was the method, and the copy in TCRdb shows in-frame clones only, minus some. In the table there are fewer than 200,000 clones, about 85% of which are singletons. Input material: peripheral blood. The receptor set was obtained from a man between 60 and 75 years old with active or convalescent COVID-19.

The chain joins TRBV27 to TRBJ2-1, with a tentative D call TRBD1 (6 bases). The CDR3 spans 15 residues. The V gene lost 6 bases and the J gene lost 7 bases, with 19 bases spanning the gap. Germline values: CDR1 MNHEY, CDR2 SMNVEV (reference sequence). CDR3 nucleotides: TGTGCCAGCAGGACCGGACAGATCCCTCCAAATGAGCAGTTCTTC. Its protein is CASRTGQIPPNEQFF.

This chain connects TRBV6-5 to TRBJ1-2; 8 bases line up with TRBD1. Germline V gives CDR1 MNHEY, CDR2 SVGAGI. This CDR3 comprises 13 residues. V shed 6 bases, J shed 4 bases, and the junction held 4 bases outside the gene matches. Written as DNA, the CDR3 is TGTGCCAGCAGGGACAGGGTCCCCTATGGCTACACCTTC. Protein: CASRDRVPYGYTF.

This clone has a count of ten or more. This chain joins TRBV7-8 and TRBJ1-2; 10 nucleotides line up with TRBD1. Germline CDR1 reads SGHVS; CDR2 reads FQNEAQ. The CDR3 has 15 amino acids. With V trimmed by 4 bases and J by 3 bases, 5 bases remained unmatched. The CDR3 DNA is TGTGCCAGCAGCTCTTCCGGACAGGGGGACTATGGCTACACCTTC. Amino acid sequence: CASSSSGQGDYGYTF.

The chain combines TRBV6-5 with TRBJ2-2; 8 bases are a match to TRBD1. V trimming: 6 bases; J trimming: 1 base; junction bases outside the gene matches: 1. The germline gives CDR1 MNHEY, CDR2 SVGAGI. The CDR3 totals 14 residues. This CDR3 reads CASRGQGNTGELFF. CDR3 DNA: TGTGCCAGCAGAGGACAGGGGAACACCGGGGAGCTGTTTTTT.

The chain employs TRBV10-1 and TRBJ2-1, with D possibly TRBD1 on 5 matching bases. The CDR3 covers 16 residues. Germline assignment: CDR1 WNHNN and CDR2 SYGVQD (reference sequence). V was cut by 7 bases and J by 4 bases, with 20 bases left in between. The CDR3 DNA reads as TGCGCCAGCAAAAAGGTCAGACAGAAGGCGTACAATGAGCAGTTCTTC. This translates into CASKKVRQKAYNEQFF.

The J gene is TRBJ1-3, the V gene TRBV7-2; tentative D call: TRBD1 (5 bases). This CDR3 has 16 amino acids. Germline CDR1 SGHTA, CDR2 FQGNSA. V gave up 5 bases and J gave up 0 bases, with 14 bases separating them. The CDR3 reads CASSPRQLPSGNTIYF. In DNA form, the CDR3 reads TGTGCCAGCAGCCCTCGACAGCTTCCCTCTGGAAACACCATATATTTT.

This clone was counted only a few times. The chain has TRBV6-5 and TRBJ2-2, with D perhaps matching TRBD1 (6 bases). With 10 bases removed from V and 1 base from J, the gap between germline ends came to 10 bases. This CDR3 spans 13 amino acids. CDR1 MNHEY and CDR2 SVGAGI come from the germline V gene. CDR3 sequence: CATTDRNTGELFF. The CDR3 DNA reads TGTGCCACTACGGACAGGAACACCGGGGAGCTGTTTTTT.

This clone was counted once. The gene calls are TRBV6-5 and TRBJ1-4, with 12 bases aligning to TRBD1. This CDR3 contains 15 residues. Germline assignment: CDR1 MNHEY and CDR2 SVGAGI. V was clipped by 0 bases and J by 11 bases; unmatched bases: 4. CDR3 loop: CASSYSGTGGVKLFF. The DNA of the CDR3 is TGTGCCAGCAGTTACTCGGGGACAGGGGGCGTGAAACTGTTTTTT.

J is TRBJ1-1 and V is TRBV7-6; D unresolved. The CDR3 loop spans 14 amino acids. Between the trimmed V and J ends, which lost 3 bases and 6 bases, there was a span of 14 bases. The V gene's germline CDR1 is SGHVS and CDR2 FNYEAQ. This CDR3 reads CASSLNPGVAEAFF. DNA for the CDR3: TGTGCCAGCAGCTTGAACCCAGGTGTCGCTGAAGCTTTCTTT.

The genes are TRBV9 and TRBJ2-5, with 9 bases identical to TRBD2. V lost 0 bases, J lost 1 base, and 7 bases stayed unmatched. This CDR3 comprises 17 residues. Germline V gives CDR1 SGDLS, CDR2 YYNGEE. The CDR3 protein is CASSVGARGGPQETQYF. Written as DNA, the CDR3 is TGTGCCAGCAGCGTAGGGGCGCGGGGGGGGCCCCAAGAGACCCAGTACTTC.

This clone has more than one count but fewer than ten. The CDR3 DNA follows: TGCGCCAGCAGCTTGGGACTAGCGGGGGACGCCTACGAGCAGTACTTC. Encoded protein: CASSLGLAGDAYEQYF. The chain carries TRBV5-1 and TRBJ2-7, with TRBD2 matching over 12 bases. The CDR3 covers 16 residues. V was pared by 0 bases and J by 2 bases, with 3 bases of the junction left unmatched. Germline values: CDR1 SGHRS, CDR2 YFSETQ.

V usage is TRBV21-1 and J usage is TRBJ2-3; TRBD2, the table's D call, was not compared with the DNA. TRBV21-1 constitutes a pseudogene. The CDR3 has 17 residues. The CDR3 protein is CASSILAGGVSTDTQYF. Here the CDR3 DNA reads TGTGCCAGCAGCATACTAGCGGGGGGGGTAAGCACAGATACGCAGTATTTT.

The count of this clone is one. This chain uses TRBV19 with TRBJ1-5; TRBD1 is a possible D gene (6 bases). V dropped 7 bases and J dropped 2 bases, with 18 bases sitting between them. The length of the CDR3 is 16 residues. Germline V gene lookup returns CDR1 LNHDA and CDR2 SQIVND (reference sequence). The CDR3 here is CASTGRGGYGNQPQHF. CDR3 in DNA: TGTGCCAGTACCGGGAGGGGGGGCTACGGCAATCAGCCCCAGCATTTT. The full variable domain, its missing parts supplied by reference TRBV19 and TRBJ1-5, is DGGITQSPKYLFRKEGQNVTLSCEQNLNHDAMYWYRQDPGQGLRLIYYSQIVNDFQKGDIAEGYSVSREKKESFPLTVTSAQKNPTAFYLCASTGRGGYGNQPQHFGDGTRLSIL.

CDR3 sequence: CAARDLNTGELFF. The DNA of the CDR3 is TGTGCCGCGAGGGATTTGAACACCGGGGAGCTGTTTTTT. The V call is TRBV19, the J call TRBJ2-2; weak D call: TRBD2 (5 bases). V lost 11 bases and J lost 1, with 11 bases in between. Germline values: CDR1 LNHDA, CDR2 SQIVND (reference sequence). CDR3 length: 13 residues.

The chain uses TRBV24-1 and TRBJ2-5; D is perhaps TRBD1 (6 bases). Between the trimmed V and J ends, which lost 6 bases and 4 bases, there was a span of 20 bases. The germline gives CDR1 KGHDR, CDR2 SFDVKD. The CDR3 is 16 residues long. CDR3 region: CATSRWGREGRETQYF. The DNA for the CDR3 is TGTGCCACCAGTAGGTGGGGGCGCGAGGGGAGAGAGACCCAGTACTTC.

V usage is TRBV9 and J usage is TRBJ1-4, with D perhaps matching TRBD1 (5 bases). Germline V CDR1 and CDR2: SGDLS, YYNGEE. V lost 2 bases to trimming and J lost 6 bases, with 8 bases between them. This CDR3 contains 13 residues. CDR3 sequence: CASSVGLDEKLFF. The CDR3 nucleotides read TGTGCCAGCAGCGTGGGACTCGATGAAAAACTGTTTTTT.

V usage is TRBV15 and J usage is TRBJ2-7; 7 positions agree with TRBD1. The V segment lost 2 bases and the J segment 12 bases; nucleotides outside the gene matches: 13. The germline V gene has CDR1 LNHNV and CDR2 YYDKDF (reference sequence). This CDR3 comprises 14 residues. The CDR3 is CATSRLGGRDRAYF. The CDR3 coding sequence is TGTGCCACCAGCAGACTAGGTGGAAGGGACAGAGCGTACTTC.

The CDR3 sequence is CASRPAGGWNTEAFF. The CDR3 bases are TGTGCCAGCAGGCCCGCCGGGGGGTGGAACACTGAAGCTTTCTTT. This chain joins TRBV5-4 and TRBJ1-1, with D perhaps matching TRBD1 (5 bases). Germline lookup yields CDR1 SGHNT and CDR2 YYREEE (reference sequence). The CDR3 has 15 amino acids. The V end was cut by 5 bases, the J end by 1 base, with 15 bases between.

V usage is TRBV11-2 and J usage is TRBJ2-7; D call uncertain. This CDR3 has 16 residues. V lost 1 base to trimming and J lost 0 bases, with 13 bases between them. Per germline, CDR1 SGHAT and CDR2 FQNNGV. Here the CDR3 DNA reads TGTGCCAGCAGCTTAGGAGCGTCCAGTCACTCCTACGAGCAGTACTTC. This encodes CASSLGASSHSYEQYF.

The chain has TRBV5-4 and TRBJ1-3; 10 bases fit TRBD1. V shed 3 bases and J 4 bases; nucleotides not matched to a gene: 7. Germline V gives CDR1 SGHNT, CDR2 YYREEE (reference sequence). CDR3 size: 16 residues. CDR3 in amino acids: CASSSRDRGTGNTIYF. CDR3 DNA sequence: TGTGCCAGCAGCTCCCGGGACAGGGGCACGGGAAACACCATATATTTT.

The V gene is TRBV6-2 or TRBV6-3, the J gene TRBJ1-5; TRBD1 agrees at 11 bases. The germline V gene encodes CDR1 MNHEY and CDR2 SVGEGT. The CDR3 runs to 15 residues. V shed 5 bases, J shed 7 bases, and the junction held 7 bases outside the gene matches. CDR3 sequence reads: CASSLLDRGQQPQHF. The CDR3 bases are TGTGCCAGCAGTCTACTGGACAGGGGGCAACAGCCCCAGCATTTT.

Written as DNA, the CDR3 is TGTGCCAGCAGCGCCGATGCAGGGTCTGGAAACACCATATATTTT. Protein sequence: CASSADAGSGNTIYF. The chain couples TRBV9 to TRBJ1-3; weak D call: TRBD1 (5 bases). CDR3 length: 15 amino acids. Deletions cut 3 bases from V and 1 base from J, with 11 bases between. Per germline, CDR1 SGDLS and CDR2 YYNGEE.

The chain uses TRBV5-1 and TRBJ2-1, with TRBD2 as a possible D gene (6 bases). The CDR3 length is 15 residues. V was shortened by 7 bases and J by 3 bases, with 17 bases between the two germline ends. From germline, CDR1 is SGHRS and CDR2 YFSETQ. The CDR3: CASSLGGTNYNEQFF. The CDR3 DNA is TGCGCCAGCTCGCTTGGGGGGACGAACTACAATGAGCAGTTCTTC.

The V call is TRBV7-2, the J call TRBJ1-1; D is perhaps TRBD1 (6 bases). The V and J ends lost 1 base and 0 bases respectively, with 9 bases between them. CDR3 length: 15 amino acids. Germline V gene lookup returns CDR1 SGHTA and CDR2 FQGNSA. CDR3 sequence: CASSLGWGLNTEAFF. The CDR3 coding sequence is TGTGCCAGCAGCTTAGGATGGGGGCTGAACACTGAAGCTTTCTTT. The full variable domain, rest sourced from reference TRBV7-2 and TRBJ1-1, is GAGVSQSPSNKVTEKGKDVELRCDPISGHTALYWYRQSLGQGLEFLIYFQGNSAPDKSGLPSDRFSAERTGGSVSTLTIQRTQQEDSAVYLCASSLGWGLNTEAFFGQGTRLTVV.

The rearrangement uses TRBV9 and TRBJ2-7, with 7 positions matching TRBD2. Germline V lookup: CDR1 SGDLS, CDR2 YYNGEE. The junction had 6 bases not matched to a gene; V was cut back by 0 bases and J by 3 bases. The CDR3 runs to 15 residues. The CDR3: CASSVGSSGDYEQYF. In DNA form, the CDR3 reads TGTGCCAGCAGCGTAGGGTCTAGCGGCGACTACGAGCAGTACTTC. Drawing the rest from reference TRBV9 and TRBJ2-7, the complete variable domain is DSGVTQTPKHLITATGQRVTLRCSPRSGDLSVYWYQQSLDQGLQFLIQYYNGEERAKGNILERFSAQQFPDLHSELNLSSLELGDSALYFCASSVGSSGDYEQYFGPGTRLTVT.

This chain's CDR3 is CASSPGLAGTSSTDTQYF. DNA for the CDR3: TGTGCCAGCTCACCGGGACTAGCGGGGACATCTAGCACAGATACGCAGTATTTT. The gene calls are TRBV18 and TRBJ2-3, with 13 positions matching TRBD2. Trimming took 3 bases from V and 0 from J; bases not matched to a gene: 6. The CDR3 consists of 18 residues. Germline values: CDR1 KGHSH, CDR2 LQKENI.

V gene TRBV19 combines with J gene TRBJ1-2, with 8 bases lining up with TRBD1. Losses at the gene ends were 6 bases for V and 2 bases for J; bases not matched to a gene: 5. Germline CDR1 LNHDA, CDR2 SQIVND (reference sequence). The CDR3 extends over 14 amino acids. The CDR3 protein is CASRQGTGNYGYTF. In nucleotides, the CDR3 is TGTGCCAGTAGGCAGGGGACAGGCAACTATGGCTACACCTTC.

This clone has a single count. J is TRBJ2-1 and V is TRBV6-5; the D gene is possibly TRBD2 (6 bases). The CDR3 contains 13 residues. Germline CDR1 MNHEY, CDR2 SVGAGI. Deletions cut 6 bases from V and 4 bases from J, with 10 bases between. The DNA of the CDR3 is TGTGCCAGCAGCACGGGAGATTACAATGAGCAGTTCTTC. It translates to CASSTGDYNEQFF.

Only a few counts were recorded for this clone. This chain links TRBV5-1 with TRBJ2-5, with a possible D match to TRBD2 (6 bases). The CDR3 consists of 14 residues. CDR1 is SGHRS and CDR2 is YFSETQ in the germline V gene. V was trimmed by 3 bases and J by 2 bases, leaving 11 bases between them. The CDR3 nucleotides read TGCGCCAGCAGCTGGGGGGTCCGACAAGAGACCCAGTACTTC. It codes for CASSWGVRQETQYF.